The next 20 T cell receptor beta chains were all read from a single sample in a study of blood T cell repertoires in COVID-19. The assay was immunoSEQ multiplex PCR, and TCRdb's table has in-frame clones only and misses some. The sample holds 430,000 or so clones; about 88% are singletons and the top ten take 1.4%. The specimen was PBMCs or T cells enriched from blood (not recorded which). Receptor source: a woman under 30 who had been exposed to COVID-19.

CDR3 sequence: CASRQGATNEKLFF. The CDR3 coding sequence is TGTGCCAGCAGGCAGGGTGCAACTAATGAAAAACTGTTTTTT. The chain joins TRBV2 to TRBJ1-4; D perhaps matches TRBD1 (5 bases). Per germline, CDR1 SNHLY and CDR2 FYNNEI. The V end was cut by 6 bases, the J end by 0 bases, with 8 bases between. The CDR3 is 14 amino acids.

This rearrangement joins TRBV7-8 to TRBJ2-3; D is ambiguous. With 1 base removed from V and 2 bases from J, the gap between germline ends came to 10 bases. The germline CDR1 and CDR2 sequences are SGHVS and FQNEAQ. The CDR3 has 15 residues. The CDR3 reads CASSLGQQHTDTQYF. Here the CDR3 DNA reads TGTGCCAGCAGCTTAGGACAACAACACACAGATACGCAGTATTTT.

The V and J genes are TRBV5-6 and TRBJ2-1; 7 bases are shared with TRBD2. The V gene end was trimmed by 2 bases and the J gene end by 3 bases; junction bases not matched to a gene: 8. The CDR3 runs to 16 residues. From germline, CDR1 is SGHDT and CDR2 YYEEEE. CDR3 loop: CASSFRAGVYYNEQFF. CDR3 bases: TGTGCCAGCAGCTTTAGGGCGGGGGTATACTACAATGAGCAGTTCTTC.

The chain joins TRBV7-9 to TRBJ2-7, with TRBD2 as a possible D gene (6 bases). Germline V CDR1 and CDR2: SEHNR, FQNEAQ (reference sequence). The CDR3 loop spans 13 amino acids. Trimming removed 3 bases from V and 2 bases from J, with 8 bases in between. The CDR3 bases are TGTGCCAGCAGCTTGGAGGGGACCTACGAGCAGTACTTC. Translation gives CASSLEGTYEQYF.

This chain links TRBV19 with TRBJ1-5, with 9 bases matching TRBD1. With 4 bases clipped from V and 4 bases from J, the junction kept 8 bases outside the gene matches. The CDR3 is made up of 16 amino acids. Germline-derived CDR1 and CDR2 are LNHDA and SQIVND (reference sequence). This CDR3 is CASSTPNRGRNQPQHF. The CDR3 bases are TGTGCCAGTAGTACCCCTAACAGGGGGCGGAATCAGCCCCAGCATTTT.

This chain links TRBV19 with TRBJ1-1, with 9 bases aligning to TRBD1. The CDR3 length is 15 residues. J was trimmed by 5 bases and V by 0 bases; bases with no gene match: 4. Germline CDR1 is LNHDA and CDR2 is SQIVND (reference sequence). The CDR3 DNA is TGTGCCAGTAGTATAGAGGAACAGGGGGCGACTGAAGCTTTCTTT. Amino acids: CASSIEEQGATEAFF.

This clone was picked up a small number of times. The chain joins TRBV28 to TRBJ1-6; weak D call: TRBD1 (6 bases). Trimming removed 6 bases from V and 7 bases from J, with 25 bases in between. The CDR3 covers 18 residues. Germline loops: CDR1 MDHEN, CDR2 SYDVKM. CDR3: CASSHPPQGRGPNSPLHF. The CDR3 DNA follows: TGTGCCAGCAGCCACCCGCCACAGGGTAGGGGACCGAATTCACCCCTCCACTTT. Drawing the rest from reference TRBV28 and TRBJ1-6, the complete variable domain is DVKVTQSSRYLVKRTGEKVFLECVQDMDHENMFWYRQDPGLGLRLIYFSYDVKMKEKGDIPEGYSVSREKKERFSLILESASTNQTSMYLCASSHPPQGRGPNSPLHFGNGTRLTVT.

This chain joins TRBV19 and TRBJ2-1, with a possible D match to TRBD2 (6 bases). Trimming removed 4 bases from V and 1 base from J, with 8 bases in between. In germline, CDR1 is LNHDA, CDR2 SQIVND (reference sequence). The CDR3 loop spans 14 amino acids. In nucleotides, the CDR3 is TGTGCCAGTAGTAATGGGGGGTCCTACAATGAGCAGTTCTTC. Protein: CASSNGGSYNEQFF.

CDR3: CATATGENQPQHF. In DNA form, the CDR3 reads TGTGCCACCGCTACAGGGGAGAATCAGCCCCAGCATTTT. The chain couples TRBV24-1 to TRBJ1-5; 7 bases line up with TRBD1. The V gene's germline CDR1 is KGHDR and CDR2 SFDVKD. The V and J ends lost 9 bases and 4 bases, in that order; junction bases with no gene match: 5. This CDR3 has 13 residues.

J is TRBJ2-5 and V is TRBV4-2; 8 nucleotides match TRBD2. This CDR3 contains 15 residues. CDR1 is LGHNA and CDR2 is YNFKEQ in the germline V gene. The V gene end was trimmed by 1 base and the J gene end by 5 bases; junction bases not matched to a gene: 6. CDR3 coding DNA: TGTGCCAGCAGCCAAGGGTCGGGGGGGCTTGAGACCCAGTACTTC. Amino acid sequence: CASSQGSGGLETQYF.

The genes are TRBV6-5 and TRBJ1-1; D is undetermined. CDR3 length equals 11 residues. V was trimmed by 3 bases and J by 8 bases, leaving 7 bases between them. Germline-derived CDR1 and CDR2 are MNHEY and SVGAGI. CDR3 nucleotide sequence: TGTGCCAGCAGTTATGGCAGGGAAGCTTTCTTT. This sequence encodes CASSYGREAFF.

This clone was detected once. The chain recombines TRBV3-1 (or the pseudogene TRBV3-2) with TRBJ1-5; TRBD1 matches 11 bases. Trimming cost V 3 bases and J 7 bases; bases outside gene matches: 5. The CDR3 totals 15 residues. CDR1 is LGHDT, CDR2 YNNKEL, per germline (reference sequence). The CDR3 loop is CASSQGQGDWQPQHF. Written as DNA, the CDR3 is TGTGCCAGCAGCCAGGGACAGGGGGATTGGCAGCCCCAGCATTTT.

This clone was picked up a small number of times. This sequence joins TRBV18 and TRBJ1-5, with 8 positions matching TRBD1. This CDR3 has 17 amino acids. CDR1 KGHSH and CDR2 LQKENI come from the germline V gene. V trimming: 3 bases; J trimming: 2 bases; junction bases outside the gene matches: 9. CDR3 region: CASSPFSQGVGNQPQHF. The CDR3 region has the DNA TGTGCCAGCTCACCGTTTTCACAGGGGGTTGGCAATCAGCCCCAGCATTTT.

This chain links TRBV4-1 with TRBJ2-5; 12 bases align to TRBD2. CDR1 is MGHRA, CDR2 YSYEKL, per germline. The CDR3 is 16 amino acids. V trimming: 0 bases; J trimming: 6 bases; junction bases outside the gene matches: 5. The CDR3 sequence: CASSQEASGGVQTQYF. CDR3 nucleotides: TGCGCCAGCAGCCAAGAAGCTAGCGGGGGGGTCCAGACCCAGTACTTC.

J is TRBJ2-7 and V is TRBV10-3; D gene unclear. Trimming left V 2 bases short and J 1 base short, with 15 bases between. The CDR3 is made up of 16 amino acids. Germline CDR1 is ENHRY and CDR2 is SYGVKD. In DNA form, the CDR3 reads TGTGCCATCAGTGAGCAGGTTGGCAGACCTTCCTACGAGCAGTACTTC. This gives the protein CAISEQVGRPSYEQYF.

The chain uses TRBV4-3 and TRBJ2-5, with TRBD2 matching 12 bases. CDR1 is LGHNA and CDR2 is YSLEER in the germline V gene. The J segment lost 5 bases and the V segment lost 1 base, leaving 2 bases of the junction unmatched. The CDR3 covers 15 residues. CDR3 region: CASSQVGTSGETQYF. DNA for the CDR3: TGCGCCAGCAGCCAAGTAGGGACTAGCGGGGAGACCCAGTACTTC.

The chain is built from TRBV28 and TRBJ2-7; 7 bases are shared with TRBD2. Germline trimming cut 2 bases from V and 2 bases from J; bases unmatched to any gene: 6. CDR3 length: 15 residues. Germline V gene data show CDR1 as MDHEN and CDR2 as SYDVKM. The CDR3 DNA reads TGTGCCAGCAGTTTACTTGGCGGGAGCGCCTACGAGCAGTACTTC. It is translated as CASSLLGGSAYEQYF.

V is TRBV6-2 or TRBV6-3 and J is TRBJ1-3; maybe TRBD1 (5 bases). Looked up from germline, CDR1 is MNHEY and CDR2 is SVGEGT. This CDR3 region has 13 residues. V was pared by 4 bases and J by 2 bases, with 6 bases between. CDR3 bases: TGTGCCAGCAGTTCGGGGGCTGGAAACACCATATATTTT. Protein sequence: CASSSGAGNTIYF.

This clone appeared a single time. This chain connects TRBV27 to TRBJ2-7, with 7 bases that match TRBD1. CDR3 size: 14 residues. Per the germline V gene, CDR1 is MNHEY and CDR2 is SMNVEV (reference sequence). V was clipped by 6 bases and J by 1 base; unmatched bases: 6. DNA of the CDR3: TGTGCCAGCAGGTCGACAGGGACGTCCTACGAGCAGTACTTC. Encoded protein: CASRSTGTSYEQYF.

CDR3 amino acids: CASSQRTDNEQFF. CDR3 in DNA: TGTGCCAGCAGCCAAAGGACTGACAATGAGCAGTTCTTC. The chain combines TRBV11-3 with TRBJ2-1; tentative D call: TRBD2 (5 bases). V was clipped by 5 bases and J by 5 bases, with 10 bases between them. The CDR3 extends over 13 amino acids. Germline CDR1 is SGHNT and CDR2 is YENEEA.